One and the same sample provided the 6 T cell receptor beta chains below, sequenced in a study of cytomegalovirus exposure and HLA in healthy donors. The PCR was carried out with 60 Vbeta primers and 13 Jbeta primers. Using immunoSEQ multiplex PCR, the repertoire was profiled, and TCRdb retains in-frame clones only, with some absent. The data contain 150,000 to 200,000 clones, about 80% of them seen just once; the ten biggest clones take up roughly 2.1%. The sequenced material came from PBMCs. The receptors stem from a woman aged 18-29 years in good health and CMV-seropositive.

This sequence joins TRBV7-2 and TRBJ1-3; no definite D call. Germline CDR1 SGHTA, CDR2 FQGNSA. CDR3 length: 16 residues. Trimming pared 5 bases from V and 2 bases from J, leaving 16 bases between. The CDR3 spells CASSPFGPGAGNTIYF. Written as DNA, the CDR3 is TGTGCCAGCAGCCCTTTCGGTCCGGGTGCTGGAAACACCATATATTTT.

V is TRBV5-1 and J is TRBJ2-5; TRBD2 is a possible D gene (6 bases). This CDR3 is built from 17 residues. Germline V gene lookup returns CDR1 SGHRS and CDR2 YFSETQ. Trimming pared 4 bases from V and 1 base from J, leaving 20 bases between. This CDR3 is CASSPTGVYRPQETQYF. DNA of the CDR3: TGCGCCAGCAGCCCCACGGGGGTATACAGGCCCCAAGAGACCCAGTACTTC.

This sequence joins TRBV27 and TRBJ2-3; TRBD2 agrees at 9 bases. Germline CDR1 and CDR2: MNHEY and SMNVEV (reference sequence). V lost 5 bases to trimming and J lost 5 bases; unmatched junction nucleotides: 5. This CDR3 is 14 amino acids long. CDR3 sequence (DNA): TGTGCCAGCAGTCCTCCAGCGGGGGGAGATACGCAGTATTTT. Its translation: CASSPPAGGDTQYF.

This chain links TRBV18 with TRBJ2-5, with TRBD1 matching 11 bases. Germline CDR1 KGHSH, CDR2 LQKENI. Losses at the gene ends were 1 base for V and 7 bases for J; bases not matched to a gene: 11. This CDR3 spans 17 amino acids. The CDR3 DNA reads TGTGCCAGCTCACCACTCCGTCGGACAGGGGGCGATGGGACCCAGTACTTC. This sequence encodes CASSPLRRTGGDGTQYF.

The CDR3: CSVERGLATFTDTQYF. The CDR3 nucleotides read TGCAGCGTTGAAAGGGGACTAGCGACCTTCACAGATACGCAGTATTTT. This sequence joins TRBV29-1 and TRBJ2-3; 10 nucleotides agree with TRBD2. After removal of 2 bases from V and 2 bases from J, the junction contained 7 bases not matched to a gene. The germline gives CDR1 SQVTM, CDR2 ANQGSEA. The CDR3 is made up of 16 amino acids.

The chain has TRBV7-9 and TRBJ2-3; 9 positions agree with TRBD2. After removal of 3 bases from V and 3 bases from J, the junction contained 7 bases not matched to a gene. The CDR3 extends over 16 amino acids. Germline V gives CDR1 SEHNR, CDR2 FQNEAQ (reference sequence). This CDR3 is CASSFWGGGETDTQYF. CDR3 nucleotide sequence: TGTGCCAGCAGCTTCTGGGGCGGGGGGGAAACAGATACGCAGTATTTT.